Below are 21 T cell receptor beta chains sequenced from a single sample in a study of radiation and T cells in renal cell carcinoma. Libraries were prepared by immunoSEQ multiplex PCR; TCRdb keeps only in-frame clonotypes and omits some of them. The data show over 25,000 clones, 81% seen once. The sample's time point: blood 4 weeks post-SBRT, at nephrectomy. The treatment here: 15 Gy SBRT to primary tumor, nephrectomy 4 weeks later. This specimen was blood, taken from a patient whose treatment included radiotherapy and nephrectomy. These receptors all stem from a man aged 60 to 69 with renal cell carcinoma.

The chain joins TRBV18 to TRBJ2-5, with D possibly TRBD1 on 5 matching bases. The germline CDR1 and CDR2 sequences are KGHSH and LQKENI. Trimming left V 2 bases short and J 1 base short, with 8 bases between. This CDR3 has 14 amino acids. In nucleotides, the CDR3 is TGTGCCAGCTCACCATTTGGGGCCCAAGAGACCCAGTACTTC. Translated: CASSPFGAQETQYF.

The chain joins TRBV30 to TRBJ1-5, with 8 bases fitting TRBD1. The CDR3 is made up of 16 amino acids. Germline V gene sequence: CDR1 GTSNPN, CDR2 SVGIG (reference sequence). V gave up 0 bases and J gave up 7 bases; unmatched junction bases: 11. This CDR3 is CAWSVLGQGAGQPQHF. Written as DNA, the CDR3 is TGTGCCTGGAGTGTACTGGGCCAGGGGGCGGGACAGCCCCAGCATTTT.

The chain employs TRBV19 and TRBJ1-5; no clear D gene. The V end lost 5 bases, the J end lost 5 bases, and 7 bases lay between the germline ends. Germline-derived CDR1 and CDR2 are LNHDA and SQIVND (reference sequence). The CDR3 is made up of 12 amino acids. CDR3 sequence: CASSRMDQPQHF. As DNA, the CDR3 is TGTGCCAGTAGTCGCATGGATCAGCCCCAGCATTTT.

The chain employs TRBV10-3 and TRBJ2-2; perhaps TRBD1 as D (6 bases). Germline V gives CDR1 ENHRY, CDR2 SYGVKD. The CDR3 extends over 16 amino acids. With 9 bases removed from V and 6 bases from J, the gap between germline ends came to 23 bases. The CDR3 sequence is CAISDILDRWAGELFF. The CDR3 DNA reads as TGTGCCATTTCCGACATCCTAGACAGGTGGGCCGGGGAGCTGTTTTTT.

This rearrangement joins TRBV5-1 to TRBJ1-6; 9 bases are shared with TRBD1. The germline V gene encodes CDR1 SGHRS and CDR2 YFSETQ. The J segment lost 7 bases and the V segment lost 4 bases, leaving 3 bases of the junction unmatched. The length of the CDR3 is 14 residues. CDR3 protein: CASSPDRGNSPLHF. CDR3 sequence (DNA): TGCGCCAGCAGCCCCGACAGGGGGAATTCACCCCTCCACTTT.

This clone was seen only once. The chain recombines TRBV7-2 with TRBJ1-5, with D uncertain. Germline-derived CDR1 and CDR2 are SGHTA and FQGNSA. The CDR3 loop spans 15 amino acids. V was cut by 1 base and J by 1 base, with 8 bases left in between. The CDR3 DNA sequence: TGTGCCAGCAGCTTAGTTTTCCGGAGCAATCAGCCCCAGCATTTT. Translating gives CASSLVFRSNQPQHF.

This sequence joins TRBV28 and TRBJ2-7; 8 nucleotides line up with TRBD2. The length of the CDR3 is 15 residues. Germline CDR1 is MDHEN and CDR2 is SYDVKM. V trimming: 5 bases; J trimming: 1 base; junction bases outside the gene matches: 7. The CDR3 loop is CASSRPGGRSYEQYF. DNA for the CDR3: TGTGCCAGCAGTCGTCCGGGGGGGCGTTCCTACGAGCAGTACTTC.

This clone came up once. This rearrangement joins TRBV28 to TRBJ2-3; 8 nucleotides agree with TRBD1. CDR3 length equals 14 residues. Germline V gives CDR1 MDHEN, CDR2 SYDVKM. The trim removed 6 bases at V and 0 bases at J, leaving 2 bases unmatched. This CDR3 reads CASRRTGSTDTQYF. CDR3 DNA sequence: TGTGCCAGCAGGAGGACAGGGAGCACAGATACGCAGTATTTT.

V usage is TRBV6-5 and J usage is TRBJ2-7, with D perhaps assigned TRBD1 or TRBD2 (5 bases each). CDR3 length equals 12 residues. The germline V and J ends were trimmed by 7 bases and 5 bases, with 12 bases remaining between them. Germline V gene lookup returns CDR1 MNHEY and CDR2 SVGAGI. The CDR3 nucleotides read TGTGCCAGCAAAGGATTGGGGGACGAGCAGTACTTC. Protein: CASKGLGDEQYF.

V usage is TRBV9 and J usage is TRBJ2-1; 11 nucleotides line up with TRBD2. V lost 2 bases to trimming and J lost 0 bases; unmatched junction nucleotides: 4. The CDR3 extends over 17 amino acids. CDR1 SGDLS and CDR2 YYNGEE come from the germline V gene. CDR3 in amino acids: CASSVGTSGLSYNEQFF. Here the CDR3 DNA reads TGTGCCAGCAGCGTGGGGACTAGCGGACTCTCCTACAATGAGCAGTTCTTC.

The chain recombines TRBV18 with TRBJ1-4; D is ambiguous. The CDR3 is 14 amino acids. CDR1 and CDR2 from the germline V gene are KGHSH and LQKENI. V was cut by 0 bases and J by 7 bases, with 9 bases left in between. CDR3 region: CASSPPPGGEKLFF. The CDR3, as DNA: TGTGCCAGCTCACCACCGCCGGGAGGTGAAAAACTGTTTTTT.

The chain joins TRBV9 to TRBJ2-1; D may correspond to TRBD1 or TRBD2 (5 bases each). Trimming left V 3 bases short and J 4 bases short, with 17 bases between. The CDR3 sequence is 16 residues long. Germline assignment: CDR1 SGDLS and CDR2 YYNGEE. CDR3 sequence reads: CASSGREFGGYNEQFF. In DNA form, the CDR3 reads TGTGCCAGCAGCGGGCGAGAGTTTGGGGGATACAATGAGCAGTTCTTC.

The chain links TRBV7-2 to TRBJ2-7, with D possibly being TRBD2 (5 bases). The CDR3 is made up of 13 amino acids. Looked up from germline, CDR1 is SGHTA and CDR2 is FQGNSA. Trimming took off 3 bases at V and 3 bases at J, with 9 bases between the two ends. CDR3 sequence (DNA): TGTGCCAGCAGCTTCGGACGGGACTACGAGCAGTACTTC. It yields the protein CASSFGRDYEQYF.

The chain has TRBV7-2 and TRBJ2-1; tentative D call: TRBD2 (6 bases). Germline CDR1 SGHTA, CDR2 FQGNSA. The length of the CDR3 is 16 residues. Trimming removed 5 bases from V and 4 bases from J, with 18 bases in between. The CDR3 region is CASSPRSGGWYNEQFF. In nucleotides, the CDR3 is TGTGCCAGCAGCCCCCGTAGCGGAGGGTGGTACAATGAGCAGTTCTTC.

This clone has a handful of counts. The chain combines TRBV7-8 with TRBJ1-2, with D perhaps matching TRBD1 (6 bases). Trimming left V 6 bases short and J 4 bases short, with 18 bases between. The CDR3 totals 15 residues. Germline CDR1 SGHVS, CDR2 FQNEAQ. The CDR3 nucleotides are TGTGCCAGCAGTTTGCTCGGGGGCGTGAGCTATGGCTACACCTTC. Its protein product is CASSLLGGVSYGYTF.

The gene calls are TRBV7-2 and TRBJ2-7; D may correspond to TRBD1 or TRBD2 (5 bases each). V was shortened by 1 base and J by 4 bases, with 11 bases between the two germline ends. This CDR3 has 14 residues. CDR1 and CDR2 from the germline V gene are SGHTA and FQGNSA. The CDR3 coding sequence is TGTGCCAGCAGCTTAGGTGGGGACGGGTACGAGCAGTACTTC. It translates to CASSLGGDGYEQYF.

The chain combines TRBV9 with TRBJ2-5; TRBD2 agrees at 9 bases. The germline V gene has CDR1 SGDLS and CDR2 YYNGEE. This CDR3 contains 16 residues. V lost 0 bases to trimming and J lost 0 bases; unmatched junction nucleotides: 3. The DNA for the CDR3 is TGTGCCAGCAGCGTAGGGTTAGCGGGAGACCAAGAGACCCAGTACTTC. Translation: CASSVGLAGDQETQYF.

The gene calls are TRBV30 and TRBJ2-7; the D is unclear. Trimming removed 2 bases at V and 2 bases at J, with 7 bases between. There are 12 residues in the CDR3. Per the germline V gene, CDR1 is GTSNPN and CDR2 is SVGIG (reference sequence). CDR3 loop: CAWSPSAYEQYF. In nucleotides, the CDR3 is TGTGCCTGGAGTCCCTCAGCCTACGAGCAGTACTTC.

This rearrangement joins TRBV6-5 to TRBJ1-5; D not certain. Trimming took off 2 bases at V and 0 bases at J, with 5 bases between the two ends. The germline V gene encodes CDR1 MNHEY and CDR2 SVGAGI. The CDR3 contains 14 residues. DNA of the CDR3: TGTGCCAGCAGTTACGGAAATAGCAATCAGCCCCAGCATTTT. Protein: CASSYGNSNQPQHF.

The V gene is TRBV9, the J gene TRBJ2-6, with D unclear. The germline V gene encodes CDR1 SGDLS and CDR2 YYNGEE. The CDR3 is 16 residues long. The V gene lost 0 bases and the J gene lost 4 bases, with 11 bases spanning the gap. CDR3 DNA sequence: TGTGCCAGCAGCGTAGCTACCCCTGGGGGGGCCAACGTCCTGACTTTC. Translation: CASSVATPGGANVLTF.

This chain joins TRBV6-1 and TRBJ2-7; a possible D gene is TRBD2 (6 bases). This CDR3 spans 15 amino acids. Germline V lookup: CDR1 MNHNS, CDR2 SASEGT. Trimming left V 7 bases short and J 4 bases short, with 20 bases between. The CDR3 is CASKAVAEKIYEQYF. The CDR3 DNA reads TGTGCCAGCAAGGCAGTAGCGGAGAAAATATACGAGCAGTACTTC.